One sample yielded the 25 T cell receptor beta chains listed below, sequenced in a study of a mutant IDH1 vaccine in newly diagnosed glioma. Time point noted: week 11, during vaccination. Vaccination comprised doses that each held 300 ug of mutant IDH1 20-mer peptide, plus topical imiquimod. These TCRs' antigens remain unknown. Here immunoSEQ multiplex PCR was the method, and the copy in TCRdb shows in-frame clones only, minus some. The table shows approximately 61,000 clones, with 80% occurring only once. The source material was PBMCs, sampled from a glioma patient whose treatment included an IDH1 peptide vaccine. All receptors derive from a man between 45 and 60 years old with glioma.

J is TRBJ2-6 and V is TRBV18; D may be TRBD2 (5 bases). In germline, CDR1 is KGHSH, CDR2 LQKENI. This CDR3 is 16 amino acids long. Trimming took 0 bases from V and 2 from J, leaving 8 bases between them. The chain's CDR3 is CASSPPVGAGANVLTF. The CDR3 DNA is TGTGCCAGCTCACCACCGGTCGGGGCTGGGGCCAACGTCCTGACTTTC.

J is TRBJ1-1 and V is TRBV9; no reliable D call. This CDR3 region has 15 residues. V lost 3 bases, J lost 3 bases, and 15 bases lay in between. Germline V gives CDR1 SGDLS, CDR2 YYNGEE. The CDR3 nucleotides are TGTGCCAGCAGCGGGGGAGGGCAGAGGGACACTGAAGCTTTCTTT. This codes for CASSGGGQRDTEAFF.

The sample holds a few counts of this clone. V gene TRBV6-1 combines with J gene TRBJ1-4; 8 bases map to TRBD1. Trimming cost V 8 bases and J 6 bases; bases outside gene matches: 11. The CDR3 is made up of 15 amino acids. Germline V CDR1 and CDR2: MNHNS, SASEGT. The CDR3, as DNA: TGTGCCAGCCGGAAAGAGGACAGGGCAGATGAAAAACTGTTTTTT. Translated: CASRKEDRADEKLFF.

This clone has a handful of counts. This rearrangement joins TRBV28 to TRBJ2-7; possible D gene TRBD2, 5 bases. Germline lookup yields CDR1 MDHEN and CDR2 SYDVKM. Trimming removed 4 bases at V and 1 base at J, with 14 bases between. This CDR3 has 15 residues. CDR3 coding DNA: TGTGCCAGCAGTTCAATGCGGGCCCGATCCTACGAGCAGTACTTC. Its translation is CASSSMRARSYEQYF.

A few counts support this clone. The genes are TRBV6-1 and TRBJ1-5; no clear D. V lost 1 base, J lost 9 bases, and 13 bases lay in between. Looked up from germline, CDR1 is MNHNS and CDR2 is SASEGT. The CDR3 has 14 residues. In DNA form, the CDR3 reads TGTGCCAGCAGTGAAGGTGGAGCCTTTGTGCCCCAGCATTTT. This sequence encodes CASSEGGAFVPQHF.

This chain joins TRBV7-9 and TRBJ1-4; D is unresolved. Germline CDR1 SEHNR, CDR2 FQNEAQ (reference sequence). The germline V and J ends were trimmed by 5 bases and 7 bases, with 17 bases remaining between them. The CDR3 runs 15 residues. For the CDR3, the DNA is TGTGCCAGCAGCACTCTCGAGACCCGCGGTGAAAAACTGTTTTTT. Its protein is CASSTLETRGEKLFF.

This sequence joins TRBV5-1 and TRBJ2-7, with TRBD2 matching over 9 bases. With V trimmed by 0 bases and J by 2 bases, 3 bases remained unmatched. The germline gives CDR1 SGHRS, CDR2 YFSETQ. The CDR3 consists of 15 residues. Written as DNA, the CDR3 is TGCGCCAGCAGCTTGGTAGGGACTAGCACCTACGAGCAGTACTTC. Protein sequence: CASSLVGTSTYEQYF.

The chain couples TRBV6-4 to TRBJ2-3; D is undetermined. Germline V gene data show CDR1 as MRHNA and CDR2 as SNTAGT. V was trimmed by 7 bases and J by 0 bases, leaving 11 bases between them. The CDR3 contains 14 residues. The CDR3 DNA is TGTGCCAGCAAATCTGATCCTAGCACAGATACGCAGTATTTT. Encoded protein: CASKSDPSTDTQYF.

V usage is TRBV7-2 and J usage is TRBJ2-5; weak D call: TRBD1 (6 bases). The CDR3 loop spans 14 amino acids. Germline V CDR1 and CDR2: SGHTA, FQGNSA. The V end was cut by 3 bases, the J end by 5 bases, with 13 bases between. CDR3 in DNA: TGTGCCAGCAGCTTTGTACAGGGCCGCGAGACCCAGTACTTC. Translation: CASSFVQGRETQYF. The variable domain in full, completed from reference TRBV7-2 and TRBJ2-5, reads GAGVSQSPSNKVTEKGKDVELRCDPISGHTALYWYRQSLGQGLEFLIYFQGNSAPDKSGLPSDRFSAERTGGSVSTLTIQRTQQEDSAVYLCASSFVQGRETQYFGPGTRLLVL.

The V call is TRBV4-1, the J call TRBJ2-1; D call uncertain. The CDR3 sequence is 14 residues long. The germline V and J ends were trimmed by 3 bases and 7 bases, with 13 bases remaining between them. The germline V gene has CDR1 MGHRA and CDR2 YSYEKL. CDR3: CASSQGALGNEQFF. The CDR3 DNA reads as TGCGCCAGCAGCCAGGGCGCCTTAGGGAATGAGCAGTTCTTC.

V and J are TRBV2 and TRBJ1-6; TRBD1 is a possible D gene (5 bases). V was clipped by 4 bases and J by 4 bases, with 14 bases between them. Germline CDR1 and CDR2: SNHLY and FYNNEI. This CDR3 contains 16 residues. The CDR3 here is CASSGGSGGYNSPLHF. The CDR3 DNA sequence: TGTGCCAGCAGTGGTGGAAGCGGGGGATATAATTCACCCCTCCACTTT. The entire variable domain, with the rest obtained from reference TRBV2 and TRBJ1-6, is as follows: EPEVTQTPSHQVTQMGQEVILRCVPISNHLYFYWYRQILGQKVEFLVSFYNNEISEKSEIFDDQFSVERPDGSNFTLKIRSTKLEDSAMYFCASSGGSGGYNSPLHFGNGTRLTVT.

This clone was observed a few times. The chain has TRBV2 and TRBJ2-3; D gene unclear. Germline V gene sequence: CDR1 SNHLY, CDR2 FYNNEI. The ends were cut back, 9 bases at V and 3 bases at J, with 7 bases in the middle. The CDR3 length is 11 residues. The DNA of the CDR3 is TGTGCCAGGGGGATGACAGATACGCAGTATTTT. Translation gives CARGMTDTQYF. The full variable domain, in which reference TRBV2 and TRBJ2-3 provide the parts outside the CDR3, is EPEVTQTPSHQVTQMGQEVILRCVPISNHLYFYWYRQILGQKVEFLVSFYNNEISEKSEIFDDQFSVERPDGSNFTLKIRSTKLEDSAMYFCARGMTDTQYFGPGTRLTVL.

The chain uses TRBV27 and TRBJ2-5; weak D call: TRBD1 (6 bases). The germline V gene encodes CDR1 MNHEY and CDR2 SMNVEV (reference sequence). There are 13 residues in the CDR3. The ends were cut back, 7 bases at V and 5 bases at J, with 14 bases in the middle. CDR3 amino acids: CASKGHSKETQYF. Written as DNA, the CDR3 is TGTGCCAGCAAGGGACATAGTAAGGAGACCCAGTACTTC.

This chain uses TRBV7-9 with TRBJ1-4; unclear D gene. Germline-derived CDR1 and CDR2 are SEHNR and FQNEAQ (reference sequence). V was cut by 1 base and J by 10 bases, with 16 bases left in between. The CDR3 sequence is 15 residues long. CDR3 region: CASSLGGGPMVKLFF. In nucleotides, the CDR3 is TGTGCCAGCAGCTTAGGAGGAGGCCCCATGGTAAAACTGTTTTTT.

This chain links TRBV30 with TRBJ2-3; the D gene is possibly TRBD1 (5 bases). This CDR3 spans 11 amino acids. The germline V and J ends were trimmed by 5 bases and 6 bases, with 9 bases remaining between them. Germline V CDR1 and CDR2: GTSNPN, SVGIG (reference sequence). Written as DNA, the CDR3 is TGTGCCTGGGCAGGGTCGGATACGCAGTATTTT. This encodes CAWAGSDTQYF.

This chain uses TRBV7-3 with TRBJ2-3; D is uncertain. The CDR3 length is 15 residues. Germline V CDR1 and CDR2: SGHTA, FQGTGA. The ends were cut back, 0 bases at V and 0 bases at J, with 7 bases in the middle. The CDR3 spells CASSLTYSSTDTQYF. As DNA, the CDR3 is TGTGCCAGCAGCTTAACGTACAGCAGCACAGATACGCAGTATTTT.

This clone was seen a few times. The chain employs TRBV6-4 and TRBJ2-3; possibly TRBD1 or TRBD2 for D (5 bases each). CDR1 and CDR2 from the germline V gene are MRHNA and SNTAGT. The CDR3 sequence is 15 residues long. With 6 bases removed from V and 2 bases from J, the gap between germline ends came to 15 bases. CDR3 DNA sequence: TGTGCCAGCAGCGACGGGACGGAAGACACAGATACGCAGTATTTT. As protein: CASSDGTEDTDTQYF.

This chain links TRBV5-6 with TRBJ2-1, with 10 bases that match TRBD2. Losses at the gene ends were 4 bases for V and 7 bases for J; bases not matched to a gene: 11. Per the germline V gene, CDR1 is SGHDT and CDR2 is YYEEEE. The CDR3 is made up of 16 amino acids. The CDR3 DNA sequence: TGTGCCAGCAGCGTCCTAGCGGGGGCCACCGGAAATGAGCAGTTCTTC. Encoded protein: CASSVLAGATGNEQFF.

J is TRBJ2-7 and V is TRBV7-9, with D possibly TRBD1 on 6 matching bases. This CDR3 has 12 amino acids. CDR1 is SEHNR and CDR2 is FQNEAQ in the germline V gene (reference sequence). Trimming left V 5 bases short and J 5 bases short, with 10 bases between. The CDR3 loop reads CASSSNRDEQYF. CDR3 sequence (DNA): TGTGCCAGCAGCAGTAACAGGGACGAGCAGTACTTC. Filled out from reference TRBV7-9 and TRBJ2-7, the complete variable domain reads DTGVSQNPRHKITKRGQNVTFRCDPISEHNRLYWYRQTLGQGPEFLTYFQNEAQLEKSRLLSDRFSAERPKGSFSTLEIQRTEQGDSAMYLCASSSNRDEQYFGPGTRLTVT.

The DNA of the CDR3 is TGTGCCAGCAGCCCTTCCTACGGACTAGGAGGCACAGATACGCAGTATTTT. Translation gives CASSPSYGLGGTDTQYF. The rearrangement links TRBV5-6 to TRBJ2-3; 7 bases line up with TRBD2. The CDR3 loop spans 17 amino acids. Germline V gives CDR1 SGHDT, CDR2 YYEEEE. After removal of 4 bases from V and 1 base from J, the junction contained 12 bases not matched to a gene.

The rearrangement uses TRBV11-1 and TRBJ2-7, with TRBD2 matching over 12 bases. This CDR3 region has 14 residues. J gave up 7 bases and V 5 bases, and 6 bases lay outside the gene matches. Looked up from germline, CDR1 is SGHAT and CDR2 is FQDESV (reference sequence). The CDR3 protein is CASSQPGTSGEQYF. CDR3 nucleotide sequence: TGTGCCAGCAGCCAGCCCGGGACTAGCGGGGAGCAGTACTTC.

The chain employs TRBV2 and TRBJ2-2; 14 nucleotides agree with TRBD2. V lost 6 bases to trimming and J lost 3 bases; unmatched junction nucleotides: 3. Germline V gene data show CDR1 as SNHLY and CDR2 as FYNNEI. The CDR3 covers 16 residues. CDR3 in DNA: TGTGCCAGCAGCAGACTAGCGGGGGGGTACACCGGGGAGCTGTTTTTT. Translated: CASSRLAGGYTGELFF. The whole variable domain, filled in from reference TRBV2 and TRBJ2-2, reads EPEVTQTPSHQVTQMGQEVILRCVPISNHLYFYWYRQILGQKVEFLVSFYNNEISEKSEIFDDQFSVERPDGSNFTLKIRSTKLEDSAMYFCASSRLAGGYTGELFFGEGSRLTVL.

The chain is built from TRBV5-1 and TRBJ2-7; D might be TRBD1 (6 bases). The CDR3 has 14 residues. The germline V and J ends were trimmed by 4 bases and 7 bases, with 18 bases remaining between them. CDR1 is SGHRS and CDR2 is YFSETQ in the germline V gene. The CDR3 region has the DNA TGCGCCAGCAGCCCCGGGACAACCCTCGGAGAGCAGTACTTC. It yields the protein CASSPGTTLGEQYF.

The J gene is TRBJ2-2, the V gene TRBV6-4; 8 bases line up with TRBD1. Trimming removed 6 bases from V and 7 bases from J; junction bases left unmatched: 7. The length of the CDR3 is 14 residues. CDR1 is MRHNA, CDR2 SNTAGT, per germline. DNA for the CDR3: TGTGCCAGCAGAGCGCAGGGGGCCCACGGGGAGCTGTTTTTT. Amino acid sequence: CASRAQGAHGELFF.

The chain carries TRBV7-9 and TRBJ1-4; no clear D gene. Per germline, CDR1 SEHNR and CDR2 FQNEAQ (reference sequence). The CDR3 sequence is 14 residues long. The V and J ends lost 1 base and 6 bases respectively, with 9 bases between them. The chain's CDR3 is CASSLVQLHEKLFF. CDR3 DNA: TGTGCCAGCAGCTTAGTACAGCTCCATGAAAAACTGTTTTTT.